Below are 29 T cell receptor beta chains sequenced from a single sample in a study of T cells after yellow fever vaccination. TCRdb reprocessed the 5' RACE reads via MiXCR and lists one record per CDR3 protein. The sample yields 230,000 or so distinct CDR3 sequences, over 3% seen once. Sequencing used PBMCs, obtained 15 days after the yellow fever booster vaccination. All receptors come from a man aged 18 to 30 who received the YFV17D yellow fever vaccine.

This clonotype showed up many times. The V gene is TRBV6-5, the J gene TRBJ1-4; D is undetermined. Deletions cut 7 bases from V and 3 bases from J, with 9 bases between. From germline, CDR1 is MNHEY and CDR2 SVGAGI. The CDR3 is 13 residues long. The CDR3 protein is CASKGLANEKLFF. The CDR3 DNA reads TGTGCCAGCAAGGGTTTGGCTAATGAAAAACTGTTTTTT.

CDR3 amino acids: CAIKDSGGAGNEQFF. The CDR3 nucleotides are TGTGCCATCAAAGATAGCGGGGGGGCTGGCAATGAGCAGTTCTTC. This chain connects TRBV10-3 to TRBJ2-1; TRBD2 matches 11 bases. CDR3 length equals 15 residues. Germline trimming cut 7 bases from V and 6 bases from J; bases unmatched to any gene: 8. CDR1 ENHRY and CDR2 SYGVKD come from the germline V gene.

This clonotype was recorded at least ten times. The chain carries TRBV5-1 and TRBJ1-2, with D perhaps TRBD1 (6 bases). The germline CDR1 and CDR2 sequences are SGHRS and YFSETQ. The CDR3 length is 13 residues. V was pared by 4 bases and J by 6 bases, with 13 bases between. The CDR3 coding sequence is TGCGCCAGCAGCACCGACAGGTCGGATGGCTACACCTTC. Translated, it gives CASSTDRSDGYTF.

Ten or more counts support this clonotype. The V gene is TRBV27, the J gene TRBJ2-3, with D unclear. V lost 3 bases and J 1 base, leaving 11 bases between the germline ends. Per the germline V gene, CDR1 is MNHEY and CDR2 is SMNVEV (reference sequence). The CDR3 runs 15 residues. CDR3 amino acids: CASSFRFPRTDTQYF. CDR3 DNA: TGTGCCAGCAGTTTTCGCTTCCCCCGCACAGATACGCAGTATTTT.

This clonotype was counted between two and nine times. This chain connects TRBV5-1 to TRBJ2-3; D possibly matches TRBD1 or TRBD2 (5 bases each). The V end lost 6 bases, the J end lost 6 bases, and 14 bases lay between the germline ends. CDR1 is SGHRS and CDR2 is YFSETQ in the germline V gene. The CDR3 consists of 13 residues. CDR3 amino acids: CASIEGWGDTQYF. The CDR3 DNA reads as TGCGCCAGCATAGAAGGTTGGGGGGATACGCAGTATTTT.

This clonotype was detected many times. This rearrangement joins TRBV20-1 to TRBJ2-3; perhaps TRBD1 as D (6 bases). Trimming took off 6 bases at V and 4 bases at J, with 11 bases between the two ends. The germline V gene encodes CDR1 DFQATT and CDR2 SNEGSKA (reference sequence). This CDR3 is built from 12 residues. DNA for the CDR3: TGCAGTGCCCCAGACAGGTCAGATACGCAGTATTTT. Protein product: CSAPDRSDTQYF.

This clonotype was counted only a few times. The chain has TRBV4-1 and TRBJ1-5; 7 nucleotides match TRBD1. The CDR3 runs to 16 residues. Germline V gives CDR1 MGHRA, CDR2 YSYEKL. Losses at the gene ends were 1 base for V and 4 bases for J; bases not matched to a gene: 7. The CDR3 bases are TGCGCCAGCAGCCAAGCAGCAAGGGGGCTAAATCAGCCCCAGCATTTT. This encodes CASSQAARGLNQPQHF.

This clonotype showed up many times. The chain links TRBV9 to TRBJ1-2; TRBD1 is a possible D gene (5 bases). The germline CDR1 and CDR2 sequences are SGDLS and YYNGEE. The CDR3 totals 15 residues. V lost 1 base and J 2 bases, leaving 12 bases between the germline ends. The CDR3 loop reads CASSVSPGTNYGYTF. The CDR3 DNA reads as TGTGCCAGCAGCGTATCTCCAGGGACCAACTATGGCTACACCTTC.

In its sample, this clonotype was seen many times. The CDR3 protein is CSARGTGNVFEQYF. The DNA for the CDR3 is TGCAGTGCTAGGGGGACAGGGAACGTTTTCGAGCAGTACTTC. This rearrangement joins TRBV20-1 to TRBJ2-7; 9 bases fit TRBD1. V shed 3 bases, J shed 6 bases, and the junction held 9 bases outside the gene matches. This CDR3 is built from 14 residues. CDR1 and CDR2 (germline): DFQATT, SNEGSKA (reference sequence).

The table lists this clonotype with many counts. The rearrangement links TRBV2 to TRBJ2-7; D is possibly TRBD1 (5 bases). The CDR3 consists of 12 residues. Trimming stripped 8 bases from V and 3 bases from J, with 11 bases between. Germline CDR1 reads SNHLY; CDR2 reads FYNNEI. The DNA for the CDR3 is TGTGCCAGCGGACCTCAGGGCTACGAGCAGTACGTC. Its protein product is CASGPQGYEQYV.

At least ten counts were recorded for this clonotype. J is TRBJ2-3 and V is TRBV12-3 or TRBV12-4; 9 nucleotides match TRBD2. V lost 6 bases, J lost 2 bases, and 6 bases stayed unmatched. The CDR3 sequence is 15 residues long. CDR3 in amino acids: CASRPLAGNTDTQYF. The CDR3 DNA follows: TGTGCCAGCAGGCCTCTAGCGGGAAACACAGATACGCAGTATTTT.

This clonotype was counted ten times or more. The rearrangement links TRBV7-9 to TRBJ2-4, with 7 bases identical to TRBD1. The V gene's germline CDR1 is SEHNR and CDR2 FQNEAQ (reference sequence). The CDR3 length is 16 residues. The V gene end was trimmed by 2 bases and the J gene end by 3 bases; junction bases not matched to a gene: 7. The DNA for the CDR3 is TGTGCCAGCAGCTTACTGAGGGGGCAAGGCAAAAACATTCAGTACTTC. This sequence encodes CASSLLRGQGKNIQYF.

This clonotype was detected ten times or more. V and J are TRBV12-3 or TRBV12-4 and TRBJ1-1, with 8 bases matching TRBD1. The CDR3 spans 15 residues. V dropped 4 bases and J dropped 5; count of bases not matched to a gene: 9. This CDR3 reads CASSYTGTGFTEAFF. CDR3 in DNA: TGTGCCAGCAGTTATACTGGGACAGGCTTTACTGAAGCTTTCTTT.

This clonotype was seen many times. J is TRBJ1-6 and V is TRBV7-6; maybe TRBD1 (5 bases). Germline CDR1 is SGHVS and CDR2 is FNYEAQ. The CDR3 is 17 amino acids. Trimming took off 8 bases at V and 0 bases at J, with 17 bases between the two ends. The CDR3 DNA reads TGTGCCAGCTCCGCAGGGAAACCTAGCTCCTATAATTCACCCCTCCACTTT. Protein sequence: CASSAGKPSSYNSPLHF.

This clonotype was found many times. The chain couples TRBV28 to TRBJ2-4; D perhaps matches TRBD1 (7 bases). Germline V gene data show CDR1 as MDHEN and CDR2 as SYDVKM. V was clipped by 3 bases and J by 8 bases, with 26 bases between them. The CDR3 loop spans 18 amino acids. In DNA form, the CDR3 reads TGTGCCAGCAGTTTCGACAGGACAGGCGTTGGACGGAGGGACATTCAGTACTTC. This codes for CASSFDRTGVGRRDIQYF.

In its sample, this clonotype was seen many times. This CDR3 is CAISESAGGTSQDTQYF. The CDR3 nucleotides read TGTGCCATCAGTGAGTCGGCAGGCGGGACTAGTCAAGATACGCAGTATTTT. The J gene is TRBJ2-3, the V gene TRBV10-3; 8 bases fit TRBD2. The CDR3 is made up of 17 amino acids. V gave up 0 bases and J gave up 5 bases; unmatched junction bases: 10. Germline loops: CDR1 ENHRY, CDR2 SYGVKD.

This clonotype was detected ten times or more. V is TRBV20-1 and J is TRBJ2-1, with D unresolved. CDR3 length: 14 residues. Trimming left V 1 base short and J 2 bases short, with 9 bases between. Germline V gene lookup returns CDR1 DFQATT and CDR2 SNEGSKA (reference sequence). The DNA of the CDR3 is TGCAGTGCTAGAGGTAACCCGGCCTACAATGAGCAGTTCTTC. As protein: CSARGNPAYNEQFF.

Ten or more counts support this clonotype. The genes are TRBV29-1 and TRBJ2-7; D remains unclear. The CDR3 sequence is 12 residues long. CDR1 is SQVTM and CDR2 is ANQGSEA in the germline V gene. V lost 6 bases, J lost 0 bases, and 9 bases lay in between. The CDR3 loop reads CSVGKPSYEQYF. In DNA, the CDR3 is TGCAGCGTGGGGAAACCCTCCTACGAGCAGTACTTC.

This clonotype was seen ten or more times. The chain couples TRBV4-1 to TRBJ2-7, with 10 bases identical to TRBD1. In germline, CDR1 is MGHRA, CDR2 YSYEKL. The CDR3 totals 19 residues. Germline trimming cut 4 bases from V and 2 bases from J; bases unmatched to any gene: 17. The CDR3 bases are TGCGCCAGCAGCCCTCATCCCCTAGGCGGGGACAGGGGACCCTACGAGCAGTACTTC. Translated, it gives CASSPHPLGGDRGPYEQYF.

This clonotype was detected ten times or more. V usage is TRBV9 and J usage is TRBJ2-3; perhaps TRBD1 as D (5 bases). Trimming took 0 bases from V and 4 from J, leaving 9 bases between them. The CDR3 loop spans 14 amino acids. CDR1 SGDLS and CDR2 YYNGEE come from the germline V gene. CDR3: CASSVGGNPDTQYF. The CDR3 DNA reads TGTGCCAGCAGCGTAGGGGGCAACCCAGATACGCAGTATTTT.

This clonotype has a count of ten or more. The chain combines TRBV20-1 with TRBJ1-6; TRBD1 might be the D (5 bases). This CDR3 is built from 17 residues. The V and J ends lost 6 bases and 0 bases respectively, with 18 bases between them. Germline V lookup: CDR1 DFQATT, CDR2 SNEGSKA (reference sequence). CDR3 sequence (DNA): TGCAGTGCCTATGGGGCCACGGCCAGCTCCTATAATTCACCCCTCCACTTT. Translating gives CSAYGATASSYNSPLHF.

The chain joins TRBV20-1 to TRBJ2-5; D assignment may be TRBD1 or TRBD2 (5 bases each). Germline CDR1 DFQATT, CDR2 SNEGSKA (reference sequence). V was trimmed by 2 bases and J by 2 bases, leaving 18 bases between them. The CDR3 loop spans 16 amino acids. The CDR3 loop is CSARSQGRGPQETQYF. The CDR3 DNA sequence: TGCAGTGCTAGATCCCAGGGCCGAGGGCCACAAGAGACCCAGTACTTC.

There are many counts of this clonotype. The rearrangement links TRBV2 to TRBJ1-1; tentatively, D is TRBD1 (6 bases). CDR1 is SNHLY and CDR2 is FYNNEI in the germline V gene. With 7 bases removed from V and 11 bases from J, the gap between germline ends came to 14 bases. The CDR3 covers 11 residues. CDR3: CASNNREEAFF. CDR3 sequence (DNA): TGTGCCAGCAACAACAGGGAGGAGGCTTTCTTT.

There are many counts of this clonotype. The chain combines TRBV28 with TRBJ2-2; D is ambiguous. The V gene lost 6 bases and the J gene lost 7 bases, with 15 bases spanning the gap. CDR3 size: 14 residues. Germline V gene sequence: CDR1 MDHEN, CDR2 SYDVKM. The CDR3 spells CASSMTHSGGELFF. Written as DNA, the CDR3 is TGTGCCAGCAGCATGACACATTCGGGCGGGGAGCTGTTTTTT.

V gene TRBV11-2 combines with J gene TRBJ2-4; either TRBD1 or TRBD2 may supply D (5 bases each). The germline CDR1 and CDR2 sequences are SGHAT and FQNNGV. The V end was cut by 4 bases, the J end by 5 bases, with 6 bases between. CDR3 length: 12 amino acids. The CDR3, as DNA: TGTGCCAGCAGCTCGGGGCAAAACATTCAGTACTTC. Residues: CASSSGQNIQYF.

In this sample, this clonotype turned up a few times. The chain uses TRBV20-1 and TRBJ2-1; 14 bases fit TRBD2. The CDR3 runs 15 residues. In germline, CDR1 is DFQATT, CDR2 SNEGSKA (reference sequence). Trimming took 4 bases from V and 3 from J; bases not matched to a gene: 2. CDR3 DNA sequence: TGCAGTGCTAAAGGGACTAGCGGGGGCTACAATGAGCAGTTCTTC. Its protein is CSAKGTSGGYNEQFF.

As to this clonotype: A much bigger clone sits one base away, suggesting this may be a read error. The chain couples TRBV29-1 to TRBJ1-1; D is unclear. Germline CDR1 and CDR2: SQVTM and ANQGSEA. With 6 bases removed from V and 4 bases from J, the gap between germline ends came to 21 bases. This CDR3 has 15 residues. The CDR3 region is CSVDPGSPAITEAFF. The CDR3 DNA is TGCAGCGTAGACCCGGGAAGTCCGGCGATCACTGAAGCTTTCTTT.

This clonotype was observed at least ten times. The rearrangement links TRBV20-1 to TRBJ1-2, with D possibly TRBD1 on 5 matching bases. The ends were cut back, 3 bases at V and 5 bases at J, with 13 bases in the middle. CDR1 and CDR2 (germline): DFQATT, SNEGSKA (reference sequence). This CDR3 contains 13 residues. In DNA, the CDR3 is TGCAGTGCTAGCGGGGGAGACTTATATGGCTACACCTTC. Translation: CSASGGDLYGYTF.

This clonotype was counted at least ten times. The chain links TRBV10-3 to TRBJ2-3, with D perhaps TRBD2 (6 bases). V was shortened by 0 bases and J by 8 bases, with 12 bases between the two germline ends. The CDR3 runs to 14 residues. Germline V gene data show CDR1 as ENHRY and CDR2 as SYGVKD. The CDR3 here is CAISESTGAGTQYF. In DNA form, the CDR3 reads TGTGCCATCAGTGAGTCGACGGGAGCGGGTACGCAGTATTTT.